Presented here are 10 T cell receptor beta chains from one specimen sequenced in a study of blood T cell repertoires in COVID-19. The method was immunoSEQ multiplex PCR; TCRdb's version includes in-frame clones alone and lacks a portion of them. The sample holds about 40,000 clones, about 90% seen once. Sequencing used peripheral blood. Every receptor here comes from a man in his fifties with active COVID-19.

The CDR3 nucleotides read TGCGCCAGCAGCTGGAGCCTAGCGGGAGTCTATATTGGTCCAGATACGCAGTATTTT. As protein: CASSWSLAGVYIGPDTQYF. The chain carries TRBV5-1 and TRBJ2-3, with TRBD2 matching over 10 bases. CDR3 length: 19 amino acids. Germline lookup yields CDR1 SGHRS and CDR2 YFSETQ. V dropped 3 bases and J dropped 4; count of bases not matched to a gene: 17. Complete variable domain (other parts from reference TRBV5-1 and TRBJ2-3): KAGVTQTPRYLIKTRGQQVTLSCSPISGHRSVSWYQQTPGQGLQFLFEYFSETQRNKGNFPGRFSGRQFSNSRSEMNVSTLELGDSALYLCASSWSLAGVYIGPDTQYFGPGTRLTVL.

This clone appeared a single time. The chain joins TRBV6-6 to TRBJ2-1, with a possible D match to TRBD1 (6 bases). The CDR3 spans 14 residues. V gave up 2 bases and J gave up 9 bases, with 14 bases separating them. Germline CDR1 reads MNHNY; CDR2 reads SVGAGI (reference sequence). CDR3 sequence reads: CASSYRQEYSEQFF. For the CDR3, the DNA is TGTGCCAGCAGTTACCGACAGGAGTATAGTGAGCAGTTCTTC.

The rearrangement links TRBV1 to TRBJ2-7; TRBD2 was called by the table and not checked on the DNA. TRBV1 is classified as a pseudogene. CDR3 length: 14 residues. The CDR3 DNA reads TGCACCAGCAGCCGCTCAGAGTCGGGCTACGAGCAGTACTTC. Its protein product is CTSSRSESGYEQYF.

The CDR3 DNA reads TGTGCCAGCAGCTTATCACAGGGGGTGAACACTGAAGCTTTCTTT. Translating it yields CASSLSQGVNTEAFF. The rearrangement uses TRBV7-9 and TRBJ1-1; 8 bases line up with TRBD1. Germline V CDR1 and CDR2: SEHNR, FQNEAQ (reference sequence). The CDR3 is 15 amino acids. V was clipped by 2 bases and J by 0 bases; unmatched bases: 2.

About this clone itself: The junction departs from germline at one end; a sequencing error may be responsible. This chain uses TRBV3-1 (or the pseudogene TRBV3-2) with TRBJ2-1; D is possibly TRBD2 (5 bases). Germline assignment: CDR1 LGHDT and CDR2 YNNKEL (reference sequence). The CDR3 length is 16 residues. As DNA, the CDR3 is TGTGCCAGCAGCCAAGAAGGTGGACTCGACTACGATGAGCAGTTCTTC. It yields the protein CASSQEGGLDYDEQFF.

V usage is TRBV2 and J usage is TRBJ2-7, with 11 bases aligning to TRBD1. The CDR3 covers 14 residues. V gave up 4 bases and J gave up 4 bases; unmatched junction bases: 3. Looked up from germline, CDR1 is SNHLY and CDR2 is FYNNEI. CDR3 DNA sequence: TGTGCCAGCAGTGGGGGGGACAGGGGGTACGAGCAGTACTTC. Residues: CASSGGDRGYEQYF.

The rearrangement uses TRBV10-2 and TRBJ2-2, with a weak D call TRBD2 (6 bases). Germline V lookup: CDR1 WSHSY, CDR2 SAAADI. V was shortened by 6 bases and J by 0 bases, with 11 bases between the two germline ends. The CDR3 has 15 residues. CDR3 residues: CASRGEATNTGELFF. CDR3 sequence (DNA): TGCGCCAGCAGAGGGGAGGCCACGAACACCGGGGAGCTGTTTTTT.

The rearrangement uses TRBV10-3 and TRBJ1-2, with a weak D call TRBD1 (6 bases). This CDR3 comprises 15 residues. The germline gives CDR1 ENHRY, CDR2 SYGVKD. The ends were cut back, 3 bases at V and 2 bases at J, with 13 bases in the middle. The CDR3 here is CAISEISRGNYGYTF. The DNA for the CDR3 is TGTGCCATCAGTGAAATCTCTAGGGGGAACTATGGCTACACCTTC.

This clone appeared a single time. V gene TRBV2 combines with J gene TRBJ2-2; 7 bases are a match to TRBD2. This CDR3 has 13 amino acids. V was pared by 5 bases and J by 6 bases, with 3 bases of the junction left unmatched. Germline CDR1 reads SNHLY; CDR2 reads FYNNEI. The CDR3 sequence is CASSTREAGELFF. CDR3 nucleotides: TGTGCCAGCAGTACCCGGGAGGCCGGGGAGCTGTTTTTT.

This clone was counted between two and nine times. This chain links TRBV3-1 (or the pseudogene TRBV3-2) with TRBJ2-1, with 7 bases lining up with TRBD1. The CDR3 has 14 amino acids. V lost 0 bases to trimming and J lost 12 bases; unmatched junction nucleotides: 8. The V gene's germline CDR1 is LGHDT and CDR2 YNNKEL (reference sequence). For the CDR3, the DNA is TGTGCCAGCAGCCAAGATGTGCGACAGGGTTCGCAGTTCTTC. This gives the protein CASSQDVRQGSQFF.